This TCR beta chain was profiled in a study of shared clonotypes between healthy human individuals. Naive-designated CD8 cells lacked CD45RO, were positively enriched for CCR7, and omitted terminally differentiated effector memory CD45RA+ cells. The donors, all of them Caucasian adults, lived in Nashville, Tennessee. V lost 2 bases and J lost 6, with 19 bases in between. Germline lookup yields CDR1 MDHEN and CDR2 SYDVKM. This CDR3 is 16 amino acids long. Using immunoSEQ multiplex PCR, the repertoire was profiled, and TCRdb retains in-frame clones only, with some absent. The sample consists of around 1.9 million clones, 93% of them appearing once.

This receptor was identified in a man younger than 30 in good health. Some clones in this sample may be carry-over from other donors' samples. This sequence joins TRBV28 and TRBJ1-1; no definite D call. The specimen sequenced was naive CD8+ T cells from PBMCs. The CDR3 here is CASSLPEGTGSPEAFF. The CDR3 region has the DNA TGTGCCAGCAGTTTACCGGAGGGTACTGGGTCGCCTGAAGCTTTCTTT.